The TCR beta chain under discussion was sequenced for a study of OX40 agonist ivuxolimab in advanced cancers. This CDR3 is built from 14 residues. V dropped 0 bases and J dropped 5 bases, with 9 bases sitting between them. Germline loops: CDR1 SEHNR, CDR2 FQNEAQ (reference sequence). Clones were sequenced by immunoSEQ multiplex PCR, and TCRdb holds only the in-frame ones, with some missing. Found here are roughly 32,000 clones, roughly 80% of them singletons; the top ten hold over 2.5%. The sample consisted of CD4+ or CD8+ T cells sorted from blood, taken in a trial of the OX40 agonist ivuxolimab. The sequence derives from an adult with an advanced solid tumor such as melanoma, head and neck, liver or kidney cancer. This chain joins TRBV7-9 and TRBJ2-3; perhaps TRBD2 as D (6 bases). As DNA, the CDR3 is TGTGCCAGCAGCTTAGCTAGCGGAGGAGATACGCAGTATTTT. Translated, it gives CASSLASGGDTQYF.